This entry lists 4 T cell receptor beta chains sequenced from one sample in a study of molecular identifiers for immune sequencing clone quantification. TCRdb ran MiXCR on the PCR reads and lists one entry per CDR3 protein. In the table there are over 8,000 distinct CDR3 sequences, around a fifth of which are singletons. Sequences were obtained from naive CD8+ T cells from blood, with Jurkat cell RNA spiked in. The subset: FACS-sorted CD8+CD4-CCR7+CD45RA+ naive T cells. The receptors shown here come from a human donor in good health. Some libraries in this study had Jurkat cell RNA spiked in.

In its sample, this clonotype is medium-sized. The V call is TRBV20-1, the J call TRBJ1-5; D may be TRBD1 (5 bases). The germline V gene encodes CDR1 DFQATT and CDR2 SNEGSKA (reference sequence). The CDR3 contains 14 residues. Trimming left V 0 bases short and J 4 bases short, with 10 bases between. CDR3 bases: TGCAGTGCTAGAGATCGTGGGGCTAATCAGCCCCAGCATTTT. Amino acid sequence: CSARDRGANQPQHF.

This clonotype was detected many times. The V call is TRBV6-5, the J call TRBJ2-7; TRBD2 matches 7 bases. V shed 7 bases and J 4 bases; nucleotides not matched to a gene: 7. The germline V gene encodes CDR1 MNHEY and CDR2 SVGAGI. The CDR3 contains 13 residues. CDR3 in DNA: TGTGCCAGCATTGGCGGGAGTTTTTACGAGCAGTACTTC. Its translation: CASIGGSFYEQYF.

This clonotype is deemed medium-sized. The J gene is TRBJ2-3, the V gene TRBV7-8; 7 bases align to TRBD1. This CDR3 spans 15 amino acids. V gave up 2 bases and J gave up 4 bases; unmatched junction bases: 6. CDR1 is SGHVS and CDR2 is FQNEAQ in the germline V gene. CDR3 sequence (DNA): TGTGCCAGCAGCTTATTAACAGGGGATGCAGATACGCAGTATTTT. Translated, it gives CASSLLTGDADTQYF.

A single count supports this clonotype. The CDR3 end shows no conserved phenylalanine or tryptophan, and so a read error is likely. The chain recombines TRBV7-2 with TRBJ2-7, with TRBD2 matching over 13 bases. Germline CDR1 and CDR2: SGHTA and FQGNSA. The CDR3 loop spans 15 amino acids. This CDR3 is CASSLGLAGPYEQYL. CDR3 bases: TGTGCTAGCAGCCTGGGACTAGCGGGACCCTACGAGCAGTACCTC.